Presented here are 21 T cell receptor beta chains from one specimen sequenced in a study of T cells in women clearing cervical HPV infection. Profiling relied on immunoSEQ multiplex PCR, and the TCRdb table lists in-frame clones only, not all of them. The sample's table shows about 32,000 clones. Specimen: blood buffy coat. The receptors come from a woman aged 18 to 75 with a cervical HPV16 infection that either progressed to CIN3+ or cleared (not recorded which).

With regard to this clone: Read data end 3 residues before the CDR3 end; the end is taken from the germline J gene. The chain couples TRBV6-4 to TRBJ2-3; 7 bases map to TRBD2. V was clipped by 2 bases and J by 4 bases; unmatched bases: 9. CDR1 is MRHNA and CDR2 is SNTAGT in the germline V gene. This CDR3 comprises 16 residues. Here the CDR3 reads CASSDIGGGGSDTQYF. CDR3 bases read: TGTGCCAGCAGTGACATTGGCGGGGGTGGGTCAGATACG.

Turning to this clone: The CDR3 end falls 3 residues outside the read, so it is completed with the germline J gene. This rearrangement joins TRBV20-1 to TRBJ2-3; 8 bases line up with TRBD2. This CDR3 is built from 14 residues. With 6 bases clipped from V and 0 bases from J, the junction kept 5 bases outside the gene matches. In germline, CDR1 is DFQATT, CDR2 SNEGSKA (reference sequence). The DNA read from the CDR3 is TGCAGTGCCAGGGTAGCGGGGAGCACAGATACG. Protein sequence: CSARVAGSTDT. The full-length CDR3 reads as CSARVAGSTDTQYF.

Notes on this clone: The CDR3 end lies 3 residues beyond the end of the read and is filled in from the germline J gene. The chain links TRBV7-6 to TRBJ1-6, with D perhaps matching TRBD1 (5 bases). Germline V gives CDR1 SGHVS, CDR2 FNYEAQ. V gave up 5 bases and J gave up 8 bases, with 13 bases separating them. The CDR3 length is 14 residues. The CDR3 DNA, read in part, is TGTGCCAGCAGCCCGGCGGAGGGGCATTCACCC. Translating it yields CASSPAEGHSP. The CDR3 in its entirety is CASSPAEGHSPLHF.

Comments on this clone: The missing CDR3 end, 3 residues past where the read stops, is filled in from the germline J gene. The genes are TRBV6-1 and TRBJ1-1; 7 bases map to TRBD1. Germline CDR1 is MNHNS and CDR2 is SASEGT. There are 14 residues in the CDR3. The trim removed 3 bases at V and 6 bases at J, leaving 7 bases unmatched. Partial CDR3 DNA: TGTGCCAGCAGTGAGCAGGGGGTTGGGTCTGAA. Its protein product is CASSEQGVGSE. In full, the CDR3 reads CASSEQGVGSEAFF.

The part of the CDR3 DNA that was read is TGTGCCAGCAGCCCCGGGACAGGGTGGAATCAGCCC. Protein sequence: CASSPGTGWNQP. The CDR3 as a whole reads CASSPGTGWNQPQHF. The chain uses TRBV5-5 and TRBJ1-5, with 9 bases fitting TRBD1. The read stops 3 residues short of the end of the CDR3; the missing end is completed from the germline J gene. Unmatched junction bases numbered 6, after V lost 4 bases and J lost 4 bases. Germline assignment: CDR1 SGHKS and CDR2 YYEKEE (reference sequence). CDR3 length: 15 amino acids. The full variable domain, its missing parts supplied by reference TRBV5-5 and TRBJ1-5, is DAGVTQSPTHLIKTRGQQVTLRCSPISGHKSVSWYQQVLGQGPQFIFQYYEKEERGRGNFPDRFSARQFPNYSSELNVNALLLGDSALYLCASSPGTGWNQPQHFGDGTRLSIL.

In regard to this clone: The read terminates 3 residues ahead of where the CDR3 ends, so the germline J gene completes it. The V gene is TRBV2, the J gene TRBJ2-5, with 11 bases that match TRBD2. Trimming cost V 6 bases and J 4 bases; bases outside gene matches: 7. Germline lookup yields CDR1 SNHLY and CDR2 FYNNEI. CDR3 length: 15 amino acids. The CDR3 bases that were read are TGTGCCAGCAGCCGAGGGACTAGCGGTCTAGAGACC. This encodes CASSRGTSGLET. In full, the CDR3 reads CASSRGTSGLETQYF.

Regarding this clone: With the read ending 3 residues before the CDR3 end, the germline J gene is used to fill in that end. J is TRBJ2-1 and V is TRBV11-1; D gene uncertain. The germline CDR1 and CDR2 sequences are SGHAT and FQDESV (reference sequence). The V and J ends lost 8 bases and 2 bases respectively, with 13 bases between them. The CDR3 is made up of 14 amino acids. The CDR3 loop is CASLISPAYNEQFF. The part of the CDR3 DNA that was read is TGTGCCAGCCTCATCAGTCCAGCCTACAATGAG.

About this clone itself: The read halts 3 residues ahead of the CDR3 end, with the missing end drawn from the germline J gene. The rearrangement joins TRBV5-1 to TRBJ1-6; 7 nucleotides match TRBD1. J gave up 6 bases and V 2 bases, and 2 bases lay outside the gene matches. This CDR3 has 14 amino acids. Germline V gene data show CDR1 as SGHRS and CDR2 as YFSETQ. The sequenced part of the CDR3 DNA is TGCGCCAGCAGCTTCCGGGACAGTAATTCACCC. Protein: CASSFRDSNSP. The entire CDR3 protein reads CASSFRDSNSPLHF.

In regard to this clone: The DNA ends 3 residues before the CDR3 does, and the rest of the CDR3 is filled in from the germline J gene. The chain carries TRBV14 and TRBJ1-1; D uncertain. This CDR3 region has 14 residues. CDR1 and CDR2 from the germline V gene are SGHDN and FVKESK. V lost 0 bases, J lost 1 base, and 6 bases lay in between. CDR3 loop: CASSQDRGNTEAFF. The covered CDR3 bases are TGTGCCAGCAGCCAAGATCGAGGGAACACTGAA. The full variable domain, rest sourced from reference TRBV14 and TRBJ1-1, is EAGVTQFPSHSVIEKGQTVTLRCDPISGHDNLYWYRRVMGKEIKFLLHFVKESKQDESGMPNNRFLAERTGGTYSTLKVQPAELEDSGVYFCASSQDRGNTEAFFGQGTRLTVV.

Comment on this clone: With the read ending 3 residues before the CDR3 end, the germline J gene is used to fill in that end. The chain combines TRBV29-1 with TRBJ2-1, with 7 bases aligning to TRBD2. The germline V gene encodes CDR1 SQVTM and CDR2 ANQGSEA. The CDR3 contains 12 residues. J lost 6 bases, V lost 3 bases, and 2 bases had no gene match. The sequenced part of the CDR3 DNA is TGCAGCGTTGAGCGGGGGAGCAATGAG. It translates to CSVERGSNE. Given in full, the CDR3 is CSVERGSNEQFF.

A remark on this clone: The CDR3 is cut off 3 residues early in the read; its end comes from the germline J gene. The rearrangement joins TRBV5-1 to TRBJ2-2; possibly TRBD1 for D (6 bases). V lost 4 bases and J lost 6, with 16 bases in between. Germline V gene data show CDR1 as SGHRS and CDR2 as YFSETQ. The CDR3 has 15 residues. The CDR3 region is CASSIDNRVAGELFF. The CDR3 bases that were read are TGCGCCAGCAGCATAGACAACAGGGTTGCCGGGGAG. The complete variable domain, with remaining parts taken from reference TRBV5-1 and TRBJ2-2, reads KAGVTQTPRYLIKTRGQQVTLSCSPISGHRSVSWYQQTPGQGLQFLFEYFSETQRNKGNFPGRFSGRQFSNSRSEMNVSTLELGDSALYLCASSIDNRVAGELFFGEGSRLTVL.

Comments on this clone: The CDR3 extends 3 residues past the end of the read, so its final part is completed from the germline J gene. This chain uses TRBV7-6 with TRBJ1-1; possibly TRBD1 for D (6 bases). The length of the CDR3 is 16 residues. The V and J ends lost 4 bases and 0 bases respectively, with 15 bases between them. The V gene's germline CDR1 is SGHVS and CDR2 FNYEAQ. CDR3 amino acids: CASSSGAFLMNTEAFF. The sequenced part of the CDR3 DNA is TGTGCCAGCAGCTCAGGGGCTTTTCTTATGAACACTGAA. The full variable domain, rest sourced from reference TRBV7-6 and TRBJ1-1, is GAGVSQSPRYKVTKRGQDVALRCDPISGHVSLYWYRQALGQGPEFLTYFNYEAQQDKSGLPNDRFSAERPEGSISTLTIQRTEQRDSAMYRCASSSGAFLMNTEAFFGQGTRLTVV.

Worth noting for this clone: The read is 3 residues too short to cover the CDR3 end, so that end is filled in from the germline J gene. The chain links TRBV6-1 to TRBJ2-7; 8 bases map to TRBD1. V shed 0 bases, J shed 4 bases, and the junction held 5 bases outside the gene matches. The germline gives CDR1 MNHNS, CDR2 SASEGT. The length of the CDR3 is 15 residues. The sequenced part of the CDR3 DNA is TGTGCCAGCAGTGAAGCGGCAGGGGGCCTTTACGAG. Its protein is CASSEAAGGLYE. Given in full, the CDR3 is CASSEAAGGLYEQYF.

As regards this clone: The read is 3 residues too short to cover the CDR3 end, so that end is filled in from the germline J gene. The chain couples TRBV10-3 to TRBJ1-5; D not resolved. V gave up 3 bases and J gave up 3 bases, with 15 bases separating them. Germline CDR1 reads ENHRY; CDR2 reads SYGVKD. The CDR3 is 16 amino acids. The sequenced CDR3 bases are TGTGCCATCAGTGACAGGCCAGTCGGTGTCAATCAGCCC. It codes for CAISDRPVGVNQP. The complete CDR3 protein is CAISDRPVGVNQPQHF.

With respect to this clone: The read halts 3 residues ahead of the CDR3 end, with the missing end drawn from the germline J gene. The gene calls are TRBV20-1 and TRBJ2-3, with D possibly matching TRBD1 (6 bases). The CDR3 length is 17 residues. Germline CDR1 DFQATT, CDR2 SNEGSKA (reference sequence). Trimming removed 1 base at V and 0 bases at J, with 17 bases between. The sequenced CDR3 bases are TGCAGTGCTAGAGTTCAGGGGATACGTTCTAGCACAGATACG. Its protein is CSARVQGIRSSTDT. The full CDR3 protein reads CSARVQGIRSSTDTQYF.

In the case of this clone: The sequence runs out 3 residues before the end of the CDR3; the remainder is reconstructed from the germline J gene. The chain couples TRBV19 to TRBJ2-5; no definite D call. Germline V gene data show CDR1 as LNHDA and CDR2 as SQIVND (reference sequence). V lost 5 bases, J lost 4 bases, and 11 bases lay in between. The CDR3 extends over 13 amino acids. CDR3 sequence reads: CASSPQIRETQYF. Incomplete CDR3 DNA: TGTGCCAGTAGTCCACAGATTCGAGAGACC.

Concerning this clone itself: The read ends 3 residues shy of where the CDR3 ends; the end is completed using the germline J gene. This chain connects TRBV5-4 to TRBJ2-5, with D uncertain. The CDR3 length is 14 residues. CDR1 and CDR2 from the germline V gene are SGHNT and YYREEE (reference sequence). Deletions cut 0 bases from V and 0 bases from J, with 6 bases between. CDR3 bases read: TGTGCCAGCAGCTTGGCTCTGTACCAAGAGACC. It translates to CASSLALYQET. The CDR3 reads in full as CASSLALYQETQYF.

In the case of this clone: The read is 3 residues too short to cover the CDR3 end, so that end is filled in from the germline J gene. The rearrangement uses TRBV5-1 and TRBJ1-4, with 7 bases fitting TRBD1. CDR3 length equals 13 residues. J lost 6 bases, V lost 8 bases, and 7 bases had no gene match. Germline V gene sequence: CDR1 SGHRS, CDR2 YFSETQ. The CDR3 spells CASHRGRDEKLFF. CDR3 DNA, as far as it was read: TGCGCCAGTCACAGGGGACGAGATGAAAAA.

Concerning this clone: The read terminates 3 residues before the CDR3 end, so the remaining end is supplied by the germline J gene. The chain combines TRBV19 with TRBJ1-1; possibly TRBD1 for D (6 bases). The CDR3 runs 16 residues. The germline V gene has CDR1 LNHDA and CDR2 SQIVND (reference sequence). The V end lost 6 bases, the J end lost 3 bases, and 20 bases lay between the germline ends. CDR3 DNA (partial): TGTGCCAGTAGGAAGGAAAGACAGGAGACTTACACTGAA. It translates to CASRKERQETYTE. The CDR3 reads in full as CASRKERQETYTEAFF.

Notes on this clone: With the read ending 3 residues before the CDR3 end, the germline J gene is used to fill in that end. The rearrangement uses TRBV7-2 and TRBJ2-7, with D perhaps TRBD2 (7 bases). Trimming left V 6 bases short and J 4 bases short, with 16 bases between. The CDR3 totals 14 residues. In germline, CDR1 is SGHTA, CDR2 FQGNSA. This chain's CDR3 is CASRAVGRGYEQYF. The DNA read from the CDR3 is TGTGCCAGCAGGGCGGTGGGGAGGGGGTACGAG.

A note on this clone: Read coverage stops 3 residues before the CDR3 terminus; the germline J gene supplies the remainder. The chain joins TRBV30 to TRBJ2-2, with TRBD2 matching over 9 bases. The CDR3 covers 15 residues. Germline V lookup: CDR1 GTSNPN, CDR2 SVGIG (reference sequence). V was clipped by 2 bases and J by 4 bases; unmatched bases: 5. The CDR3 region is CAWSSGTSRTGELFF. The covered CDR3 bases are TGTGCCTGGAGTTCCGGGACTAGCCGCACCGGGGAG.